The clone carrying this T cell receptor (beta chain) was counted between two and nine times. Its antigen remains unidentified. Here immunoSEQ multiplex PCR was the method, and the copy in TCRdb shows in-frame clones only, minus some. The sample has 2 million to 2.5 million clones; 85% to 95% are singletons. Division of CD4+ cells produced a CD45RA+ naive subset and a CD45RA-negative memory subset. Germline V lookup: CDR1 KGHSH, CDR2 LQKENI. The CDR3 is made up of 14 amino acids. The V gene lost 4 bases and the J gene lost 2 bases, with 11 bases spanning the gap. The entry originates in a study of shared clonotypes between healthy human individuals. The wider study: Per-donor plates numbered three CD4 naive, three CD4 memory, two CD8 naive and one CD8 memory. Overall study results and limits: A handful of donors held roughly 5% of naive CD4 clonotypes in common.

The sample was naive CD4+ T cells from PBMCs. The subset is: CD45RA+ positively selected. The genes are TRBV18 and TRBJ1-1; D not certain. The clonotype comes from a man between 18 and 29 years old in good health. Some clones in this sample may be carry-over from other donors' samples. The CDR3 nucleotides are TGTGCCAGCTCACAAATACAAGGCAACACTGAAGCTTTCTTT. Translated: CASSQIQGNTEAFF.